The 6 T cell receptor beta chains below all came from one sample that was sequenced in a study of T cell changes during pregnancy in multiple sclerosis. The repertoire was sequenced with immunoSEQ multiplex PCR; TCRdb's copy has only in-frame clones and lacks some. The table lists approximately 38,000 clones, under 95% of them singletons. The starting material was CD8+ T cells from peripheral blood mononuclear cells, obtained in the third trimester of pregnancy. The receptors here all came from a female donor with multiple sclerosis, enrolled in a pregnancy study.

The rearrangement links TRBV27 to TRBJ2-2, with a weak D call TRBD1 (5 bases). The CDR3 consists of 15 residues. Germline V gene sequence: CDR1 MNHEY, CDR2 SMNVEV (reference sequence). Deletions cut 0 bases from V and 2 bases from J, with 7 bases between. The CDR3 sequence is CASSLSWGNTGELFF. The CDR3 DNA reads as TGTGCCAGCAGTTTATCATGGGGCAACACCGGGGAGCTGTTTTTT.

This sequence joins TRBV4-3 and TRBJ2-1; possible D gene TRBD2, 6 bases. Trimming shortened V by 4 bases and J by 4 bases, and 14 bases separated the two germline ends. The CDR3 consists of 15 residues. Germline V gene sequence: CDR1 LGHNA, CDR2 YSLEER. CDR3 sequence reads: CASSPSGGAYNEQFF. DNA for the CDR3: TGCGCCAGCAGCCCCTCCGGCGGGGCGTACAATGAGCAGTTCTTC.

This clone was observed once. CDR3 amino acids: CAISPGQGSYEQYF. DNA of the CDR3: TGTGCCATCAGCCCGGGACAGGGTTCCTACGAGCAGTACTTC. This rearrangement joins TRBV10-3 to TRBJ2-7; TRBD1 aligns across 9 bases. The germline V gene has CDR1 ENHRY and CDR2 SYGVKD. The V and J ends lost 6 bases and 1 base, in that order; junction bases with no gene match: 4. CDR3 length: 14 residues.

The rearrangement uses TRBV4-1 and TRBJ1-2; D is perhaps TRBD1 (6 bases). Germline V gene lookup returns CDR1 MGHRA and CDR2 YSYEKL. This CDR3 spans 14 amino acids. V gave up 0 bases and J gave up 4 bases, with 9 bases separating them. DNA of the CDR3: TGCGCCAGCAGCCAAGATGGGACATCCTATGGCTACACCTTC. It encodes CASSQDGTSYGYTF.

The V call is TRBV29-1, the J call TRBJ2-5; D is possibly TRBD2 (5 bases). V lost 1 base and J lost 11, with 8 bases in between. CDR3 length equals 10 residues. Looked up from germline, CDR1 is SQVTM and CDR2 is ANQGSEA. The CDR3 DNA reads as TGCAGCGTTGAAGGGGGAGAACAGTACTTC. This gives the protein CSVEGGEQYF.

This sequence joins TRBV6-1 and TRBJ2-3; the D gene is possibly TRBD2 (6 bases). Germline values: CDR1 MNHNS, CDR2 SASEGT. The CDR3 length is 15 residues. The V gene lost 2 bases and the J gene lost 6 bases, with 15 bases spanning the gap. CDR3 coding DNA: TGTGCCAGCAGTGAACTCCAGGAGGGCTGGGATACGCAGTATTTT. Amino acids: CASSELQEGWDTQYF.